Reported below is one TCR beta chain. Its antigen is currently unknown. There are 15 residues in the CDR3. In germline, CDR1 is SGHDT, CDR2 YYEEEE. V dropped 2 bases and J dropped 2; count of bases not matched to a gene: 4. These data come from a study of shared clonotypes between healthy human individuals. At the level of the study: The cohort had a couple of women and a few men, ages 18 to 49. Researchers assigned three CD4 naive, three CD4 memory, two CD8 naive and one CD8 memory plate to each donor. Points from the study as a whole: Clonotypes that were shared across several donors made up approximately 5.1% of naive CD4 clonotypes.

Produced via immunoSEQ multiplex PCR; TCRdb's table is partial and in-frame only. Among some 1 million clones listed, about 77% were seen once. This clonotype was obtained from a man in his late teens or twenties in good health. The sequencing sample was made of memory CD4+ T cells sorted from blood. Subset described: CD45RA-negative fraction. The chain couples TRBV5-6 to TRBJ2-1; 7 bases map to TRBD1. CDR3 amino acids: CASSFYQGAYNEQFF. The CDR3 DNA is TGTGCCAGCAGCTTTTACCAGGGGGCCTACAATGAGCAGTTCTTC.